This T cell receptor (beta chain) is from a study of blood T cell repertoires in COVID-19. Measured with immunoSEQ multiplex PCR; TCRdb has only the in-frame clones, and not every one. In the table there are 300,000 to 400,000 clones, roughly 90% of which are singletons. The TCR comes from a woman aged 25 to 39 with acute COVID-19. Material for sequencing was PBMCs or T cells enriched from blood (not recorded which).

CDR3 residues: CASSDPFRDRGYSPLHF. The DNA of the CDR3 is TGTGCCAGCAGCGACCCATTCAGGGACAGGGGGTATTCACCCCTCCACTTT. The V call is TRBV7-2, the J call TRBJ1-6; 11 bases are a match to TRBD1. With 5 bases clipped from V and 8 bases from J, the junction kept 11 bases outside the gene matches. Germline assignment: CDR1 SGHTA and CDR2 FQGNSA. The CDR3 is made up of 17 amino acids.